These 15 T cell receptor beta chains originate from one sample sequenced in a study of T cell repertoires in cytomegalovirus infection. MiXCR, run by TCRdb on the reads, gives a single entry per CDR3 protein. The profile shows about 490,000 distinct CDR3 sequences, approximately 26% of them singletons. The sequenced material came from PBMCs. These receptors were collected from a human donor in good health (CMV status not recorded). Some clones in this sample may be carry-over from other donors' samples.

CDR3 residues: CAISPDRVLGEQYF. The CDR3 nucleotides read TGTGCCATCAGCCCCGACAGGGTGTTGGGGGAGCAGTACTTC. The V and J genes are TRBV10-3 and TRBJ2-7, with TRBD1 matching 7 bases. V lost 6 bases, J lost 7 bases, and 12 bases stayed unmatched. This CDR3 is built from 14 residues. The germline gives CDR1 ENHRY, CDR2 SYGVKD.

In its sample, this clonotype was seen many times. The V call is TRBV7-2, the J call TRBJ2-6; a weak D match, TRBD2 (6 bases). The germline gives CDR1 SGHTA, CDR2 FQGNSA. The length of the CDR3 is 16 residues. Trimming cost V 8 bases and J 4 bases, with 18 bases left between them. The DNA of the CDR3 is TGTGCCAGCGGACAATATAGTAGCGGCGGGGCCAACGTCCTGACTTTC. This codes for CASGQYSSGGANVLTF.

The V call is TRBV6-2 or TRBV6-3, the J call TRBJ2-4; 7 nucleotides match TRBD2. After removal of 2 bases from V and 2 bases from J, the junction contained 6 bases not matched to a gene. CDR3 length: 16 amino acids. The germline CDR1 and CDR2 sequences are MNHEY and SVGEGT. CDR3 DNA: TGTGCCAGCAGTTACCCGCGGGAGCCGTCCAAAAACATTCAGTACTTC. It specifies CASSYPREPSKNIQYF.

This chain uses TRBV6-6 with TRBJ2-1; no firm D call. From germline, CDR1 is MNHNY and CDR2 SVGAGI (reference sequence). V was trimmed by 7 bases and J by 6 bases, leaving 13 bases between them. The CDR3 extends over 13 amino acids. The CDR3 loop reads CASTLGLSNEQFF. The DNA for the CDR3 is TGTGCCAGCACCCTCGGGCTCTCCAATGAGCAGTTCTTC.

Worth noting for this clonotype: At one of its ends the junction is not consistent with the germline gene, which may arise from a read error. This chain links TRBV6-6 with TRBJ2-1; 9 bases line up with TRBD1. Per the germline V gene, CDR1 is MNHNY and CDR2 is SVGAGI (reference sequence). This CDR3 comprises 14 residues. CDR3 nucleotides: TGTGCCAGCAGAGGGACAGGGTCATTGAATGAGCAGCTCTTC. It specifies CASRGTGSLNEQLF.

This clonotype was counted at least ten times. The V and J genes are TRBV6-6 and TRBJ2-1, with D maybe TRBD2 (5 bases). CDR1 and CDR2 (germline): MNHNY, SVGAGI (reference sequence). The CDR3 covers 17 residues. The V end lost 0 bases, the J end lost 0 bases, and 12 bases lay between the germline ends. The CDR3 is CASSYSWRVSSYNEQFF. In nucleotides, the CDR3 is TGTGCCAGCAGTTACTCTTGGCGGGTAAGCTCCTACAATGAGCAGTTCTTC.

The chain carries TRBV5-1 and TRBJ2-5; TRBD2 matches at 12 bases. The CDR3 covers 20 residues. Germline assignment: CDR1 SGHRS and CDR2 YFSETQ. The V segment lost 3 bases and the J segment 0 bases; nucleotides outside the gene matches: 15. The CDR3 DNA follows: TGCGCCAGCAGCTCTGTTCCGGGACTAGCGGGTGTTGGGCACCAAGAGACCCAGTACTTC. Encoded protein: CASSSVPGLAGVGHQETQYF.

The rearrangement joins TRBV4-1 to TRBJ2-1, with 7 nucleotides matching TRBD1. The CDR3 totals 12 residues. The V gene's germline CDR1 is MGHRA and CDR2 YSYEKL. V lost 8 bases, J lost 9 bases, and 7 bases stayed unmatched. The CDR3 loop reads CASRRQGGEQFF. CDR3 coding DNA: TGCGCCAGCCGACGACAGGGCGGTGAGCAGTTCTTC.

This chain links TRBV5-1 with TRBJ2-2; TRBD2 agrees at 7 bases. V was clipped by 7 bases and J by 1 base; unmatched bases: 10. This CDR3 region has 16 residues. Germline loops: CDR1 SGHRS, CDR2 YFSETQ. CDR3 sequence: CASAMSSSGNTGELFF. The CDR3 bases are TGCGCCAGCGCGATGTCGTCTAGCGGGAACACCGGGGAGCTGTTTTTT.

This clonotype has just a few counts. This sequence joins TRBV15 and TRBJ2-1, with 7 bases aligning to TRBD2. V was pared by 2 bases and J by 1 base, with 11 bases of the junction left unmatched. The CDR3 is made up of 18 amino acids. Germline V gene sequence: CDR1 LNHNV, CDR2 YYDKDF (reference sequence). As DNA, the CDR3 is TGTGCCACCAGCAGATCCCCCGCTCTAGCGGAGTCCTACAATGAGCAGTTCTTC. Protein product: CATSRSPALAESYNEQFF. The complete variable domain, with remaining parts taken from reference TRBV15 and TRBJ2-1, reads DAMVIQNPRYQVTQFGKPVTLSCSQTLNHNVMYWYQQKSSQAPKLLFHYYDKDFNNEADTPDNFQSRRPNTSFCFLDIRSPGLGDTAMYLCATSRSPALAESYNEQFFGPGTRLTVL.

The genes are TRBV19 and TRBJ1-1; weak D call: TRBD1 (5 bases). The length of the CDR3 is 14 residues. From germline, CDR1 is LNHDA and CDR2 SQIVND (reference sequence). V lost 3 bases to trimming and J lost 4 bases, with 12 bases between them. The CDR3 region is CASSMGSGGTEAFF. In DNA form, the CDR3 reads TGTGCCAGTAGTATGGGTTCCGGGGGCACTGAAGCTTTCTTT.

This clonotype was counted many times. The chain has TRBV7-6 and TRBJ1-2; D call uncertain. Trimming took off 5 bases at V and 0 bases at J, with 10 bases between the two ends. CDR1 is SGHVS, CDR2 FNYEAQ, per germline. CDR3 length: 14 amino acids. The CDR3 nucleotides are TGTGCCAGCAGCCCCACTCAAGCTAACTATGGCTACACCTTC. The encoded protein is CASSPTQANYGYTF. Together with reference TRBV7-6 and TRBJ1-2, the CDR3 gives the full variable domain: GAGVSQSPRYKVTKRGQDVALRCDPISGHVSLYWYRQALGQGPEFLTYFNYEAQQDKSGLPNDRFSAERPEGSISTLTIQRTEQRDSAMYRCASSPTQANYGYTFGSGTRLTVV.

The chain is built from TRBV28 and TRBJ2-7; 11 bases line up with TRBD2. The junction had 10 bases not matched to a gene; V was cut back by 5 bases and J by 4 bases. The germline V gene encodes CDR1 MDHEN and CDR2 SYDVKM. The CDR3 runs 16 residues. CDR3 loop: CASSGLLAGDLYEQYF. CDR3 bases: TGTGCCAGCAGTGGTTTACTAGCGGGGGACCTATACGAGCAGTACTTC.

This clonotype was seen at least ten times. The gene calls are TRBV7-2 and TRBJ2-2, with 9 bases that match TRBD1. The CDR3 totals 15 residues. The trim removed 5 bases at V and 6 bases at J, leaving 7 bases unmatched. Looked up from germline, CDR1 is SGHTA and CDR2 is FQGNSA. Here the CDR3 DNA reads TGTGCCAGCAGCCTCGGGACAGGGTCAGCCGGGGAGCTGTTTTTT. Residues: CASSLGTGSAGELFF.

Remarks on this clonotype: This may arise from a read error, as a much more abundant clone is one base away. Given the absence of the conserved phenylalanine or tryptophan at the CDR3 end, a read error is likely. The rearrangement uses TRBV7-2 and TRBJ2-3, with D possibly matching TRBD2 (5 bases). CDR1 and CDR2 (germline): SGHTA, FQGNSA. The V end was cut by 5 bases, the J end by 5 bases, with 11 bases between. The CDR3 loop spans 13 amino acids. CDR3 region: CASSPGVGDTQYL. In nucleotides, the CDR3 is TGTGCCAGCAGCCCCGGGGTGGGAGATACGCAGTATCTT.